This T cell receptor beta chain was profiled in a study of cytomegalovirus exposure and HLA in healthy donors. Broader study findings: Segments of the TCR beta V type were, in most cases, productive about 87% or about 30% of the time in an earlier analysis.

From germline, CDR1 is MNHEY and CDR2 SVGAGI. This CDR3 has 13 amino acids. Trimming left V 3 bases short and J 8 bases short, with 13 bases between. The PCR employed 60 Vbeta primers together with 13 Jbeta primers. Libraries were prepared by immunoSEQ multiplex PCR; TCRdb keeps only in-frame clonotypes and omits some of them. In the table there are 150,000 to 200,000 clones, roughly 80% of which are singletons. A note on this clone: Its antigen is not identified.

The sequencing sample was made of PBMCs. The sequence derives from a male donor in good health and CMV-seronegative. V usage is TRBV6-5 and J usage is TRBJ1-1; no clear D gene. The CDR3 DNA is TGTGCCAGCAGTTATTCCGGGTACGGGGAAGCTTTCTTT. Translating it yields CASSYSGYGEAFF.